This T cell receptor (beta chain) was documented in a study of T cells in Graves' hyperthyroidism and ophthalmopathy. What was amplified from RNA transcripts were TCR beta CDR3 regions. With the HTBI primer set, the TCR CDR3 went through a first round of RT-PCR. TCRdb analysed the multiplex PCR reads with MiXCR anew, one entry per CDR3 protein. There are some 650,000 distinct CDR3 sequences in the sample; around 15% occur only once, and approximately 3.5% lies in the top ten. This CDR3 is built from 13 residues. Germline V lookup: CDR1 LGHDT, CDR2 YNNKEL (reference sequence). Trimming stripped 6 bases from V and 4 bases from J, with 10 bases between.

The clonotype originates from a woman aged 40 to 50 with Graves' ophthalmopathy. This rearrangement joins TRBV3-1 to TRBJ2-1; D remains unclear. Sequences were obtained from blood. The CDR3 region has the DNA TGTGCCAGCAGTCCCCGTATGTACAATGAGCAGTTCTTC. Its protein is CASSPRMYNEQFF.